This passage covers 7 T cell receptor beta chains from one sample sequenced in a study of T cells in localized non-small cell lung cancer. TCRdb's copy holds only in-frame clones and misses some; the assay was immunoSEQ multiplex PCR. The top ten clones hold 10% to 15% of a sample with about 23,000 clones, approximately 88% of them seen once. This material consisted of peripheral blood, taken before any cancer treatment. These receptors were taken from a male donor aged 60 or over with stage I lung adenocarcinoma.

This chain uses TRBV6-5 with TRBJ1-1; unclear D gene. Trimming shortened V by 7 bases and J by 1 base, and 10 bases separated the two germline ends. Germline V gives CDR1 MNHEY, CDR2 SVGAGI. This CDR3 region has 13 residues. Here the CDR3 DNA reads TGTGCCAGCACCCGAAAGGAGAACACTGAAGCTTTCTTT. Residues: CASTRKENTEAFF.

Judged by abundance, this clone is medium-sized. V gene TRBV6-4 combines with J gene TRBJ1-6, with 9 bases lining up with TRBD1. Looked up from germline, CDR1 is MRHNA and CDR2 is SNTAGT. Trimming cost V 0 bases and J 6 bases; bases outside gene matches: 0. The length of the CDR3 is 15 residues. The CDR3 bases are TGTGCCAGCAGTGACTCGACAGGGGGTAATTCACCCCTCCACTTT. Translated, it gives CASSDSTGGNSPLHF.

V usage is TRBV30 and J usage is TRBJ2-6; 8 bases align to TRBD1. The germline gives CDR1 GTSNPN, CDR2 SVGIG (reference sequence). J lost 4 bases, V lost 2 bases, and 10 bases had no gene match. The CDR3 has 17 amino acids. CDR3 sequence: CAWSRDRPGAGANVLTF. The CDR3, as DNA: TGTGCCTGGAGTAGGGACAGGCCGGGGGCCGGGGCCAACGTCCTGACTTTC.

V gene TRBV2 combines with J gene TRBJ1-4; 9 bases map to TRBD1. Germline CDR1 SNHLY, CDR2 FYNNEI. This CDR3 has 16 amino acids. The V and J ends lost 7 bases and 8 bases, in that order; junction bases with no gene match: 14. CDR3: CASTRGQGVVGEKLFF. CDR3 DNA: TGTGCCAGCACGCGGGGACAGGGAGTGGTAGGCGAAAAACTGTTTTTT.

The chain employs TRBV4-3 and TRBJ1-2; no reliable D call. Trimming stripped 0 bases from V and 4 bases from J, with 6 bases between. Germline V gives CDR1 LGHNA, CDR2 YSLEER. This CDR3 spans 13 amino acids. The CDR3 region has the DNA TGCGCCAGCAGCCAAGAAGGAGGCTATGGCTACACCTTC. Translating gives CASSQEGGYGYTF.

This sequence joins TRBV2 and TRBJ1-1; no definite D call. Germline CDR1 and CDR2: SNHLY and FYNNEI. The CDR3 loop spans 15 amino acids. V dropped 8 bases and J dropped 0 bases, with 16 bases sitting between them. In DNA, the CDR3 is TGTGCCAGCGCGAACAGAGGAAAAATGAACACTGAAGCTTTCTTT. It yields the protein CASANRGKMNTEAFF.

This rearrangement joins TRBV7-2 to TRBJ1-3, with TRBD1 as a possible D gene (6 bases). Germline CDR1 is SGHTA and CDR2 is FQGNSA. V lost 0 bases, J lost 3 bases, and 9 bases lay in between. The CDR3 contains 15 residues. The CDR3 region has the DNA TGTGCCAGCAGCTTAGCGAAGGGGGTTGGAAACACCATATATTTT. It is translated as CASSLAKGVGNTIYF.